This T cell receptor (beta chain) was found in a study of beta chain features in type 1 diabetes. The isolated RNA, all of it, was reverse transcribed, so expressed TCRB transcripts were what got sequenced. This table comes from immunoSEQ multiplex PCR, and its TCRdb copy is limited to in-frame clones, with some not included. The table shows a few hundred thousand clones, with just over 20% occurring only once. Germline CDR1 and CDR2: MDHEN and SYDVKM. The CDR3 is made up of 13 amino acids. The ends lost 7 bases at V and 7 bases at J; junction bases unmatched: 9. This clone was counted between two and nine times. Its antigen remains unknown. The single heparinised draw taken from each donor contained roughly 100 mL of blood on average. Each of the sorted populations had a purity greater than 95%. Whole-study findings and limits: Sequencing the cDNA could make cells with high TCR expression show up more than they should. Patients' naive, central memory and Treg TCRB repertoires seemed closer to one another than those of healthy donors. Shorter TCRB CDR3s, moderately but significantly so, marked every one of the four CD4+ subsets in Type 1 diabetes patients.

Specimen: naive CD4+ T cells from blood. The chain has TRBV28 and TRBJ1-2; 7 bases are a match to TRBD1. The sequence derives from a woman in her forties with type 1 diabetes. This CDR3 is CASITGTEFGYTF. Here the CDR3 DNA reads TGTGCCAGCATCACCGGGACAGAATTTGGCTACACCTTC.